Here is one T cell receptor beta chain with its context. Separate cDNA molecules each had unique molecular identifiers attached to them. Using its own MiXCR run on the 5' RACE reads, TCRdb lists one record per CDR3 protein. The data show about 53,000 distinct CDR3 sequences, approximately 12% seen once. This sample was taken from a study of early T cells in non-severe SARS-CoV-2 infection. Whole-study context: The chains were unpaired, and the sequenced material was bulk RNA from unsorted whole blood.

The germline V and J ends were trimmed by 5 bases and 4 bases, with 10 bases remaining between them. Germline V lookup: CDR1 SGHAT, CDR2 FQNNGV. The CDR3 runs 13 residues. This chain uses TRBV11-2 with TRBJ2-3; D not certain. The source material was whole blood, sampled at baseline. This TCR derives from an adult who was a healthcare worker with PCR-confirmed SARS-CoV-2 infection or an uninfected control (not recorded which). DNA of the CDR3: TGTGCCAGCAGCCCATGGGTATCAGATACGCAGTATTTT. Translated, it gives CASSPWVSDTQYF.